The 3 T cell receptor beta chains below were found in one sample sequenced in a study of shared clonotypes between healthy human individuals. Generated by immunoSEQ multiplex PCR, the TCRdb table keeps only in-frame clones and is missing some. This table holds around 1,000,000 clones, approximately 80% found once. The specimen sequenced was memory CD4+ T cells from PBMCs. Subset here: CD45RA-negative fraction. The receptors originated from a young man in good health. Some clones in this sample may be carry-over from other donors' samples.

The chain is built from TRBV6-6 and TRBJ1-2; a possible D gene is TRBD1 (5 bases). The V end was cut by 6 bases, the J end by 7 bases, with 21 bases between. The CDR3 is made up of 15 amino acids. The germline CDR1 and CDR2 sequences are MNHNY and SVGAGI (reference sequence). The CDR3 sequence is CASSYTGVSGSGYTF. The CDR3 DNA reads TGTGCCAGCAGCTACACGGGGGTCTCGGGGTCTGGCTACACCTTC.

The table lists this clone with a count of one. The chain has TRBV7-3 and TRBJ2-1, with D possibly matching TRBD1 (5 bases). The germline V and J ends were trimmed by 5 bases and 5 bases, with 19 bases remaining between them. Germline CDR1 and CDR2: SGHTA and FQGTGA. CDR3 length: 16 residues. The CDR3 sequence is CASSPNPTATDNEQFF. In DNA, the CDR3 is TGTGCCAGCAGCCCAAACCCGACAGCGACTGACAATGAGCAGTTCTTC. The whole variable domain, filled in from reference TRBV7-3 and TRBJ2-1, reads GAGVSQTPSNKVTEKGKYVELRCDPISGHTALYWYRQSLGQGPEFLIYFQGTGAADDSGLPNDRFFAVRPEGSVSTLKIQRTERGDSAVYLCASSPNPTATDNEQFFGPGTRLTVL.

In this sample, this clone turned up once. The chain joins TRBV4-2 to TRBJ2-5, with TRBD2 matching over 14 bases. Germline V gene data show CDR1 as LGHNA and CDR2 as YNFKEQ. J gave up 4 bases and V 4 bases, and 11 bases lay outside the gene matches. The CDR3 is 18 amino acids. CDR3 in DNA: TGTGCCAGCAGCCCAGGGACTAGCGGGAGTGGGTTGGGAGAGACCCAGTACTTC. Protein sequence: CASSPGTSGSGLGETQYF.